These T cell receptor beta chains were read from a single sample in a study of CXCR3-negative and CXCR3-positive naive CD8 T cells. TCRdb re-called the 5' RACE reads; every CDR3 protein appears as one record, without DNA. Its clone listing holds some 66,000 distinct CDR3 sequences. Sequencing was performed on naive CXCR3- CD8+ T cells from blood. The origin of the receptors is a human donor in good health. Some clones in this sample may be carry-over from other donors' samples. The CDR3 runs from the conserved cysteine through the conserved F or W.

J	V	CDR3
TRBJ1-1	TRBV19	CASSYQLNTEAFF
TRBJ2-1	TRBV29-1	CSVEPESSYNEQFF
TRBJ2-2	TRBV7-9	CASSGRLDTGELFF
TRBJ2-7	TRBV2	CASSETLTLYEQYF
TRBJ1-2	TRBV20-1	CSATDREEFGYTF
TRBJ2-4	TRBV28	CASSPNHSPRGTKNIQYF
TRBJ2-2	TRBV4-3	CASSQDWTIGELFF
TRBJ1-2	TRBV27	CASSEGGQNYGYTF
TRBJ2-7	TRBV28	CASSFRGAHEQYF
TRBJ2-1	TRBV29-1	CSVVGGGTYNEQFF
TRBJ2-7	TRBV5-4	CASSFKGTGVVLGPTYEQYF
TRBJ2-5	TRBV13	CASSPDPPAGVQETQYF
TRBJ2-1	TRBV9	CASSQGGRGVFNEQFF
TRBJ2-3	TRBV14	CASSQVQAQFPTTDTQYF
TRBJ2-3	TRBV19	CASSIGTDTQYF
TRBJ2-7	TRBV29-1	CSVVENYEQYF
TRBJ2-3	TRBV9	CASSLGLAGSDTQYF
TRBJ2-7	TRBV28	CAESRDRGAEDYEQYF
TRBJ2-1	TRBV7-6	CASSRGTSGGYNEQFF
TRBJ1-2	TRBV29-1	CSVEDRGGYTF
TRBJ2-7	TRBV28	CASSFRGLGNEQYF
TRBJ2-1	TRBV25-1	CASSEYSGINEQFF
TRBJ1-1	TRBV7-3	CASRGGANTEAFF
TRBJ2-7	TRBV10-3	CATTVSGNEQYF
TRBJ2-1	TRBV7-9	CASSLDQLRDNEQFF
TRBJ2-1	TRBV5-1	CASSIGTSGAHEQFF
TRBJ2-2	TRBV15	CATSRLIRDPNTGELFF
TRBJ1-3	TRBV29-1	CSVAGTGVAGNTIYF
TRBJ1-1	TRBV20-1	CSASSGSDTEAFF
TRBJ1-5	TRBV2	CASSAVIGPSNQPQHF
TRBJ1-6	TRBV5-1	CASSLDRQDNSPLHF
TRBJ2-2	TRBV29-1	CSAKHREKVGELFF
TRBJ2-2	TRBV29-1	CSVESHGALGELFF
TRBJ2-7	TRBV3-1	CASSQDRSYEQYF
TRBJ1-5	TRBV13	CASSTMNQPQHF
TRBJ2-1	TRBV20-1	CSARRDRGREQFF
TRBJ2-3	TRBV5-1	CASSLEDPDTQYF
TRBJ2-1	TRBV5-5	CASSLRDGSYNEQFF
TRBJ2-7	TRBV15	CATSRRGNSCEQYF
TRBJ2-3	TRBV7-2	CASSLYPDTQYF
TRBJ2-1	TRBV5-1	CASSLVLSSEQFF
TRBJ1-1	TRBV7-9	CASSLPPGLTNTEAFF
TRBJ2-1	TRBV29-1	CSVVGDNLREQFF
TRBJ1-5	TRBV7-9	CASSGGQPNQPQHF
TRBJ1-5	TRBV27	CASRRDRGEYNQPQHF
TRBJ2-7	TRBV4-1	CASSQGRDDEQYF
TRBJ2-7	TRBV11-2	CASSFGWNYEQYF
TRBJ2-7	TRBV9	CASSPLVDSYEQYF
TRBJ2-3	TRBV30	CAWSIPDTQYF
TRBJ2-7	TRBV20-1	CSALREGSFDEQYF